This T cell receptor beta chain comes out of a study of blood T cell repertoires in COVID-19. Study details: Samples of COVID-19 (acute and convalescent) were obtained from the United States, Italy and Spain.

The CDR3 is 15 residues long. Trimming pared 2 bases from V and 5 bases from J, leaving 14 bases between. The germline V gene has CDR1 SGHNT and CDR2 YYREEE (reference sequence). This clone was found once. As handled by the study authors: Reference gene primers were amplified, and this amplification served to estimate nucleated cell counts. The method was immunoSEQ multiplex PCR; TCRdb's version includes in-frame clones alone and lacks a portion of them. V, J and clone size are those of that table, while D and trimming were read from the DNA. This sample yields about 370,000 clones, of which 75% to 90% are seen a single time; roughly 1% belongs to the top ten. Ages ranged from about 18 to 89 years, with residence in around 24 US areas. Cohort 3 recovered donors had two negative PCRs, clearance, or symptom resolution.

Sample: PBMCs or T cells enriched from blood (not recorded which). The sequence came from a man aged 18 to 30 who had recovered from COVID-19. J is TRBJ2-1 and V is TRBV5-4; D possibly corresponds to TRBD2 (6 bases). The CDR3 coding sequence is TGTGCCAGCAGCTTCCTGACGGGACTGAACAATGAGCAGTTCTTC. As protein: CASSFLTGLNNEQFF.